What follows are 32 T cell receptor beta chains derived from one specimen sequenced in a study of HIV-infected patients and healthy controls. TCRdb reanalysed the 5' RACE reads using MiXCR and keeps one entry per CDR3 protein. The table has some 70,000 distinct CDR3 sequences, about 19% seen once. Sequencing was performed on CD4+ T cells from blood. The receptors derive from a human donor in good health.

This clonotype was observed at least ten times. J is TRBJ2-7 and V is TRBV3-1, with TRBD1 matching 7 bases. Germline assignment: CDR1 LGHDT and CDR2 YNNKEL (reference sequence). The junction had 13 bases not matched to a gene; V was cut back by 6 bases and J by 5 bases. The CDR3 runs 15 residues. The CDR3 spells CASSQTGTAGHEQYF. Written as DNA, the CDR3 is TGTGCCAGCAGTCAAACCGGGACAGCTGGCCACGAGCAGTACTTC.

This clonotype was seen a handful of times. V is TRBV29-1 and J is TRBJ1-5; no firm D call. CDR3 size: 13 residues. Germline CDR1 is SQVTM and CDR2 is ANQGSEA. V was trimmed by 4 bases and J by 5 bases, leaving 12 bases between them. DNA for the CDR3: TGCAGCGTTGTTTCCTCCCGTGATCAGCCCCAGCATTTT. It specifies CSVVSSRDQPQHF.

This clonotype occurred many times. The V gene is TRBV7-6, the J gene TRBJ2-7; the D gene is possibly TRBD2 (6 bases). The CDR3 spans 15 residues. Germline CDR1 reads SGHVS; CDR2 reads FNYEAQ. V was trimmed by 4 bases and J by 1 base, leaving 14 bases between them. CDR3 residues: CASSSQPGGSYEQYF. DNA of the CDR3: TGTGCCAGCAGCTCCCAGCCCGGAGGGTCCTACGAGCAGTACTTC. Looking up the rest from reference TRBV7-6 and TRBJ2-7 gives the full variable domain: GAGVSQSPRYKVTKRGQDVALRCDPISGHVSLYWYRQALGQGPEFLTYFNYEAQQDKSGLPNDRFSAERPEGSISTLTIQRTEQRDSAMYRCASSSQPGGSYEQYFGPGTRLTVT.

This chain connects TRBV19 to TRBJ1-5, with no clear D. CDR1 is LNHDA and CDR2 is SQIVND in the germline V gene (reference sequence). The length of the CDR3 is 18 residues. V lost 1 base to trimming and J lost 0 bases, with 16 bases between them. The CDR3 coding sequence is TGTGCCAGTAGTATAGTACGTGTTGGGAGCGATAGCAATCAGCCCCAGCATTTT. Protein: CASSIVRVGSDSNQPQHF.

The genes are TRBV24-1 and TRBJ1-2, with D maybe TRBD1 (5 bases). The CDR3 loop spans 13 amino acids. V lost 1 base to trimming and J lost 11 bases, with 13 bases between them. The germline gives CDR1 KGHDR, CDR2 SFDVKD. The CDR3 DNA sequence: TGTGCCACCAGTGATTTTCCCTCCGGGACGTACACCTTC. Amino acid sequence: CATSDFPSGTYTF.

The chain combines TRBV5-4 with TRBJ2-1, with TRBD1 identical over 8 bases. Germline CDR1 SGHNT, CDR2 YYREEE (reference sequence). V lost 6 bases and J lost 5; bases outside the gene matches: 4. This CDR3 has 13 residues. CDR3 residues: CASTRQGHNEQFF. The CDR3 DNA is TGTGCCAGCACTCGACAGGGGCACAATGAGCAGTTCTTC. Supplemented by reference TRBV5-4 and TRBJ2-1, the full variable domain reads ETGVTQSPTHLIKTRGQQVTLRCSSQSGHNTVSWYQQALGQGPQFIFQYYREEENGRGNFPPRFSGLQFPNYSSELNVNALELDDSALYLCASTRQGHNEQFFGPGTRLTVL.

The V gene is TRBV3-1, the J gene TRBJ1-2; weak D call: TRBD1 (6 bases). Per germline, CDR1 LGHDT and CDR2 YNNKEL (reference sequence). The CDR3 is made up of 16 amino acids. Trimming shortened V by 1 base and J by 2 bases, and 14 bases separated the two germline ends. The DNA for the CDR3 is TGTGCCAGCAGCCAAGCCAGGGGACTGGGGAACTATGGCTACACCTTC. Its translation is CASSQARGLGNYGYTF.

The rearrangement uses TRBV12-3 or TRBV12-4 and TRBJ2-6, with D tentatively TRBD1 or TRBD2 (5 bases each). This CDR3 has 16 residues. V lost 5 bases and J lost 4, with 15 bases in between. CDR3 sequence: CASSPLGRGGANVLTF. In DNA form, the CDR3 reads TGTGCCAGCAGTCCATTGGGACGTGGCGGGGCCAACGTCCTGACTTTC.

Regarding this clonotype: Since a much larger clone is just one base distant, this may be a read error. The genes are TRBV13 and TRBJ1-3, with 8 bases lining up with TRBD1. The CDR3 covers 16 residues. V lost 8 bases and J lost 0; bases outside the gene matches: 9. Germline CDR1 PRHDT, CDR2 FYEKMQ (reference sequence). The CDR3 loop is CASGQADRGSGNTIYF. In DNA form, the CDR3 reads TGTGCCAGCGGCCAAGCCGACAGGGGCTCTGGAAACACCATATATTTT.

The CDR3 DNA reads TGCAGTGCTCAACCAGCGGGGGACAATCAGCCCCAGCATTTT. Protein sequence: CSAQPAGDNQPQHF. The chain employs TRBV20-1 and TRBJ1-5; D is possibly TRBD1 (5 bases). CDR3 length: 14 residues. The V gene lost 5 bases and the J gene lost 3 bases, with 14 bases spanning the gap. Germline V gene lookup returns CDR1 DFQATT and CDR2 SNEGSKA (reference sequence).

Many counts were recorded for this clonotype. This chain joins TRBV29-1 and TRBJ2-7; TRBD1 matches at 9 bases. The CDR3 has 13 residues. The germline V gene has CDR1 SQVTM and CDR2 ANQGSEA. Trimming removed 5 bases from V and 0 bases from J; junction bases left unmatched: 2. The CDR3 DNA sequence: TGCAGCGTTCGGGGACAGGGCTCCTACGAGCAGTACTTC. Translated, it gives CSVRGQGSYEQYF.

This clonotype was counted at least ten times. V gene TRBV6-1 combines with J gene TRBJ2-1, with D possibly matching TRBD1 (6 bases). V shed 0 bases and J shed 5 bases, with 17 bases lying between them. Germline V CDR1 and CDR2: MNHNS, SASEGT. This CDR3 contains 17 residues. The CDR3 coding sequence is TGTGCCAGCAGTGAAGCTCTCCGATGGGGGCGGGACAATGAGCAGTTCTTC. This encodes CASSEALRWGRDNEQFF.

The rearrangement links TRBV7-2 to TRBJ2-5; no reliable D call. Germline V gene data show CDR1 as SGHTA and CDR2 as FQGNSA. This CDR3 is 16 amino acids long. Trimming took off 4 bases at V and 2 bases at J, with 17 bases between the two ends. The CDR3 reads CASSSAAWNSQETQYF. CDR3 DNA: TGTGCCAGCAGCTCAGCAGCGTGGAATTCTCAAGAGACCCAGTACTTC.

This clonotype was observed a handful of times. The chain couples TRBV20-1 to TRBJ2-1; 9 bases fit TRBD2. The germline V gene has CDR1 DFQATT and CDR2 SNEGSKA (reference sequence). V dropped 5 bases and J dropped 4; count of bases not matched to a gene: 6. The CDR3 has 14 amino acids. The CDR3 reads CSALLAGRYNEQFF. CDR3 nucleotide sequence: TGCAGTGCTCTGCTAGCGGGGAGGTACAATGAGCAGTTCTTC.

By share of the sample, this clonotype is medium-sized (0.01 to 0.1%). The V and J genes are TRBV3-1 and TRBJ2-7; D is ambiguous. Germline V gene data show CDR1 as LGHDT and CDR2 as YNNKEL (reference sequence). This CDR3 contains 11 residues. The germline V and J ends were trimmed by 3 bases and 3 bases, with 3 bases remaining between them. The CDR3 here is CASSQGYEQYF. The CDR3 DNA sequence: TGTGCCAGCAGCCAGGGCTACGAGCAGTACTTC.

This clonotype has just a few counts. The CDR3 DNA is TGTGCCAGCAGCTTAAATACGGATTCACCCCTCCACTTT. This sequence encodes CASSLNTDSPLHF. This sequence joins TRBV7-2 and TRBJ1-6, with no clear D. The CDR3 loop spans 13 amino acids. Germline V CDR1 and CDR2: SGHTA, FQGNSA. V gave up 2 bases and J gave up 8 bases, with 7 bases separating them. The full variable domain, with the rest looked up from reference TRBV7-2 and TRBJ1-6, is GAGVSQSPSNKVTEKGKDVELRCDPISGHTALYWYRQSLGQGLEFLIYFQGNSAPDKSGLPSDRFSAERTGGSVSTLTIQRTQQEDSAVYLCASSLNTDSPLHFGNGTRLTVT.

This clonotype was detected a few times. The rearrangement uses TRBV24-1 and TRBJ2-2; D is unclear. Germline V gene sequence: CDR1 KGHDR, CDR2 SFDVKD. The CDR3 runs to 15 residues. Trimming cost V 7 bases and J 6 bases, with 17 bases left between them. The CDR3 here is CATRTRYEKPGELFF. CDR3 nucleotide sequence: TGTGCCACCAGGACCCGGTACGAGAAGCCCGGGGAGCTGTTTTTT.

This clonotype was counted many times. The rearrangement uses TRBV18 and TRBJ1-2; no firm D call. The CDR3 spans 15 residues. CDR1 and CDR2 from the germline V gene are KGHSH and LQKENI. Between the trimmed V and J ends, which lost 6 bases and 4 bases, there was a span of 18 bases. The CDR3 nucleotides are TGTGCCAGCTCCCCCGACGGTTTTTGGGTCTATGGCTACACCTTC. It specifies CASSPDGFWVYGYTF.

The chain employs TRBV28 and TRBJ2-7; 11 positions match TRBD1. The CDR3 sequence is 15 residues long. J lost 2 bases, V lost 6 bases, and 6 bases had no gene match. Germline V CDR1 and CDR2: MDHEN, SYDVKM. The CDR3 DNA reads TGTGCCAGCAGCCTAGGGACAGGGGGAACCTACGAGCAGTACTTC. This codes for CASSLGTGGTYEQYF.

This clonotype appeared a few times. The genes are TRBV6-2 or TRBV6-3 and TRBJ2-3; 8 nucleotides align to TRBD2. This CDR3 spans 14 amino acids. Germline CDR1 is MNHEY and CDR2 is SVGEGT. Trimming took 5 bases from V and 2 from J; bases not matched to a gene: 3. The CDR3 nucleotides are TGTGCCAGCAGTCCCGGACTAGCCACAGATACGCAGTATTTT. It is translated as CASSPGLATDTQYF.

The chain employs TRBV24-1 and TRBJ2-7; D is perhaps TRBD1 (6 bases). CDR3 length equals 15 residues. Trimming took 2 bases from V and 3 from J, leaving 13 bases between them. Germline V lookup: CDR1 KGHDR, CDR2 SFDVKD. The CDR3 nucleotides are TGTGCCACCAGTGATTCACAGGACAGTTACTACGAGCAGTACTTC. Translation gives CATSDSQDSYYEQYF.

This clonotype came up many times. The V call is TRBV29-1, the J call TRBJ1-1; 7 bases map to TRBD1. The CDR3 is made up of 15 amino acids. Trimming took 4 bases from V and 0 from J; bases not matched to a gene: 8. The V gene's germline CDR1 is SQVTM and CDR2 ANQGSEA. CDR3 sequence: CSVGGDRVLNTEAFF. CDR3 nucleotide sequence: TGCAGCGTTGGGGGAGACAGGGTCTTGAACACTGAAGCTTTCTTT.

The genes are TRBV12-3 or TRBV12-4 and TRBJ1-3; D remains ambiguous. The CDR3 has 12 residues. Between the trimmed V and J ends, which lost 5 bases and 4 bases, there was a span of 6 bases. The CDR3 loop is CASSPQGNTIYF. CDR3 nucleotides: TGTGCCAGCAGTCCCCAGGGAAACACCATATATTTT.

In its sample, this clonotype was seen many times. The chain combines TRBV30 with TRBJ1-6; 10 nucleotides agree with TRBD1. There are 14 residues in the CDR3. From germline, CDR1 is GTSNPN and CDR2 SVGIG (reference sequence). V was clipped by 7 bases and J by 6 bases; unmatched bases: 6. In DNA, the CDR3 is TGTGCCTTAGACAGGGGGCCGAGTAATTCACCCCTCCACTTT. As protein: CALDRGPSNSPLHF.

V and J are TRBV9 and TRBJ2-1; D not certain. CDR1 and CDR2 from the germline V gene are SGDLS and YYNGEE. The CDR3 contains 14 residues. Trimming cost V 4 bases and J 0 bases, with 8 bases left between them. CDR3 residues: CASSSPSSYNEQFF. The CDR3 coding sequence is TGTGCCAGCAGCTCTCCTAGCTCCTACAATGAGCAGTTCTTC. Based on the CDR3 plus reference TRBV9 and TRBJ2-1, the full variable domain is DSGVTQTPKHLITATGQRVTLRCSPRSGDLSVYWYQQSLDQGLQFLIQYYNGEERAKGNILERFSAQQFPDLHSELNLSSLELGDSALYFCASSSPSSYNEQFFGPGTRLTVL.

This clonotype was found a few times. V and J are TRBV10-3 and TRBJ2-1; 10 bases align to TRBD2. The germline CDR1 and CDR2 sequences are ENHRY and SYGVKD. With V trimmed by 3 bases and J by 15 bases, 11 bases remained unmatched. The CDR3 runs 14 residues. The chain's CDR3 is CAISDNSGRASWFF. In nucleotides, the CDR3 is TGTGCCATCAGTGATAACAGCGGGAGGGCCTCATGGTTCTTC.

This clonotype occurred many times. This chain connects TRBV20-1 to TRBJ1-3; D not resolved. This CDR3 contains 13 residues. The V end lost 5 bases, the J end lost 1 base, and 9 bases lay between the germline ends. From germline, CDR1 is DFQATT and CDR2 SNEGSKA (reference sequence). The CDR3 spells CSAVTGSGNTIYF. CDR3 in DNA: TGCAGTGCTGTGACCGGATCTGGAAACACCATATATTTT.

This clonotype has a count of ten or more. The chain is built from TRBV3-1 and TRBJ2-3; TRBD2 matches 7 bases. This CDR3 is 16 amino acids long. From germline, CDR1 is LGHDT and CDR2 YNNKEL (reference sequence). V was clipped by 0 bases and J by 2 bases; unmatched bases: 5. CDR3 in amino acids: CASSQDRLAATDTQYF. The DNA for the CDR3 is TGTGCCAGCAGCCAAGACAGGCTAGCGGCCACAGATACGCAGTATTTT.

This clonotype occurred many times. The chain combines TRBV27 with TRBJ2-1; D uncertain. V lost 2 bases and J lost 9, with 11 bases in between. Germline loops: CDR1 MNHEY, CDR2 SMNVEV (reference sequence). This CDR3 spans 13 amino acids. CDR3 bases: TGTGCCAGCAGTTTAGAACTATATCGTGAGCAGTTCTTC. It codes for CASSLELYREQFF.

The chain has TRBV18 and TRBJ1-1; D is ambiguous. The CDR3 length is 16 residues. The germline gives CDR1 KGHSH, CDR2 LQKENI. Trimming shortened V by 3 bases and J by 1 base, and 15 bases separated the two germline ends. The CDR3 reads CASSPSIVSENTEAFF. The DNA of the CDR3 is TGTGCCAGCTCACCTTCTATTGTCTCCGAGAACACTGAAGCTTTCTTT.

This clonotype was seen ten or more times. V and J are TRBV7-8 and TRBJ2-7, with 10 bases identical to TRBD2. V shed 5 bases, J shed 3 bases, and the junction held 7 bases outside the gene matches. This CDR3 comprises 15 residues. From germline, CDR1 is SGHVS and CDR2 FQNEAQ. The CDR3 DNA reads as TGTGCCAGCAGCCTTAGCGGGGGGAACAACTACGAGCAGTACTTC. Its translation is CASSLSGGNNYEQYF.

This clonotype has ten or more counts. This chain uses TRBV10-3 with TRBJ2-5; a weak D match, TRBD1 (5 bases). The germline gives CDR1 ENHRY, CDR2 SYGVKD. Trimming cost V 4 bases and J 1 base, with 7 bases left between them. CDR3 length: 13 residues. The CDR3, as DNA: TGTGCCATCAGTGGACAGCTCCAAGAGACCCAGTACTTC. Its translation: CAISGQLQETQYF.